This passage covers 26 T cell receptor beta chains from one sample sequenced in a study of cytomegalovirus exposure and HLA in healthy donors. In the PCR, 60 Vbeta and 13 Jbeta primers were used. Sequenced by immunoSEQ multiplex PCR; TCRdb stores in-frame clones only, minus some. The sample includes 120,000 to 150,000 clones, roughly three quarters of them seen just once. The sequenced material came from PBMCs. Receptors originate from a middle-aged woman in good health and CMV-seronegative.

V usage is TRBV4-1 and J usage is TRBJ1-6; TRBD1 aligns across 7 bases. The ends lost 4 bases at V and 6 bases at J; junction bases unmatched: 3. The CDR3 consists of 14 residues. Germline V gene sequence: CDR1 MGHRA, CDR2 YSYEKL. The CDR3 reads CASSLTGTNSPLHF. CDR3 sequence (DNA): TGCGCCAGCAGCCTGACAGGGACTAATTCACCCCTCCACTTT.

This chain connects TRBV5-1 to TRBJ2-5; maybe TRBD1 (5 bases). In germline, CDR1 is SGHRS, CDR2 YFSETQ. V gave up 0 bases and J gave up 5 bases, with 14 bases separating them. This CDR3 region has 15 residues. The chain's CDR3 is CASSLASGLEETQYF. The DNA for the CDR3 is TGCGCCAGCAGCTTGGCGTCAGGGCTCGAGGAGACCCAGTACTTC. Filled out from reference TRBV5-1 and TRBJ2-5, the complete variable domain reads KAGVTQTPRYLIKTRGQQVTLSCSPISGHRSVSWYQQTPGQGLQFLFEYFSETQRNKGNFPGRFSGRQFSNSRSEMNVSTLELGDSALYLCASSLASGLEETQYFGPGTRLLVL.

The chain carries TRBV5-1 and TRBJ2-7; the D gene is possibly TRBD2 (6 bases). The V end lost 4 bases, the J end lost 4 bases, and 21 bases lay between the germline ends. CDR1 is SGHRS, CDR2 YFSETQ, per germline. The CDR3 is 16 residues long. This CDR3 is CASSLGTSRGGYEQYF. The CDR3 coding sequence is TGCGCCAGCAGCCTTGGGACTTCCCGAGGTGGATACGAGCAGTACTTC.

This clone has only a few counts. The V gene is TRBV30, the J gene TRBJ2-5; TRBD1 might be the D (6 bases). The J call may be in error: the DNA end matches TRBJ2-7 better. The CDR3 is 12 amino acids. The V gene's germline CDR1 is GTSNPN and CDR2 SVGIG (reference sequence). CDR3 sequence (DNA): TGTGCCTGGAGTGTACAGGGCTACGAGCAGTACTTC. This translates into CAWSVQGYEQYF.

V is TRBV7-6 and J is TRBJ2-5; 10 bases match TRBD2. Germline-derived CDR1 and CDR2 are SGHVS and FNYEAQ. V shed 5 bases, J shed 2 bases, and the junction held 11 bases outside the gene matches. This CDR3 comprises 17 residues. The CDR3, as DNA: TGTGCCAGCAGCCAAGGAGTTAGCGGGGGGTTACAAGAGACCCAGTACTTC. Its translation is CASSQGVSGGLQETQYF.

This chain uses TRBV6-1 with TRBJ1-1, with 7 positions matching TRBD1. V was clipped by 5 bases and J by 5 bases; unmatched bases: 5. This CDR3 is 13 amino acids long. Germline V gene data show CDR1 as MNHNS and CDR2 as SASEGT. CDR3 bases: TGTGCCAGCAGTAGAACAGGGGTGACTGAAGCTTTCTTT. Its translation is CASSRTGVTEAFF.

This chain connects TRBV2 to TRBJ1-2, with 9 positions matching TRBD1. The length of the CDR3 is 16 residues. The V gene end was trimmed by 6 bases and the J gene end by 2 bases; junction bases not matched to a gene: 10. Germline loops: CDR1 SNHLY, CDR2 FYNNEI. The CDR3 protein is CASRGGTGLLNYGYTF. CDR3 bases: TGTGCCAGCAGGGGGGGGACAGGGCTTCTGAACTATGGCTACACCTTC.

The chain combines TRBV6-5 with TRBJ1-1, with 7 bases identical to TRBD1. V shed 2 bases, J shed 10 bases, and the junction held 7 bases outside the gene matches. The CDR3 is 13 residues long. Germline values: CDR1 MNHEY, CDR2 SVGAGI. CDR3 protein: CASSYPGTATAFF. The CDR3 DNA sequence: TGTGCCAGCAGTTACCCCGGGACAGCCACAGCTTTCTTT.

In its sample, this clone was seen a few times. V is TRBV5-1 and J is TRBJ1-1; 9 bases fit TRBD1. V gave up 4 bases and J gave up 0 bases; unmatched junction bases: 13. The CDR3 consists of 18 residues. CDR1 and CDR2 (germline): SGHRS, YFSETQ. The CDR3: CASSDRPGQGHMNTEAFF. The CDR3 DNA sequence: TGCGCCAGCAGCGATAGACCGGGACAGGGACACATGAACACTGAAGCTTTCTTT. Full variable domain (outside the CDR3, taken from reference TRBV5-1 and TRBJ1-1): KAGVTQTPRYLIKTRGQQVTLSCSPISGHRSVSWYQQTPGQGLQFLFEYFSETQRNKGNFPGRFSGRQFSNSRSEMNVSTLELGDSALYLCASSDRPGQGHMNTEAFFGQGTRLTVV.

V is TRBV30 and J is TRBJ1-1; 8 bases match TRBD1. Germline CDR1 GTSNPN, CDR2 SVGIG (reference sequence). The V and J ends lost 5 bases and 6 bases, in that order; junction bases with no gene match: 5. The CDR3 sequence is 12 residues long. Here the CDR3 reads CAWEQGGPEAFF. Here the CDR3 DNA reads TGTGCCTGGGAACAGGGGGGGCCTGAAGCTTTCTTT.

The V and J genes are TRBV5-1 and TRBJ2-3; possibly TRBD1 for D (6 bases). Germline V gene lookup returns CDR1 SGHRS and CDR2 YFSETQ. The CDR3 totals 15 residues. V was shortened by 3 bases and J by 1 base, with 12 bases between the two germline ends. CDR3 sequence reads: CASSSTGRCTDTQYF. The DNA of the CDR3 is TGCGCCAGCAGCTCAACAGGGAGATGCACAGATACGCAGTATTTT.

The rearrangement links TRBV29-1 to TRBJ2-3; 11 bases fit TRBD2. After removal of 4 bases from V and 3 bases from J, the junction contained 3 bases not matched to a gene. Germline V lookup: CDR1 SQVTM, CDR2 ANQGSEA. The CDR3 spans 14 residues. The CDR3 loop reads CSVGLAGPTDTQYF. The CDR3 coding sequence is TGCAGCGTTGGACTAGCGGGACCGACAGATACGCAGTATTTT.

This clone was picked up one time. CDR3 loop: CATSHPPTGSGYTF. Written as DNA, the CDR3 is TGTGCCACCAGCCACCCCCCCACAGGGTCTGGCTACACCTTC. The rearrangement links TRBV15 to TRBJ1-2; D may be TRBD1 (6 bases). CDR3 size: 14 residues. Germline CDR1 and CDR2: LNHNV and YYDKDF (reference sequence). V was shortened by 5 bases and J by 7 bases, with 17 bases between the two germline ends.

The rearrangement joins TRBV4-2 to TRBJ1-2, with 9 bases identical to TRBD1. This CDR3 is 13 amino acids long. V lost 5 bases, J lost 7 bases, and 5 bases stayed unmatched. Germline CDR1 and CDR2: LGHNA and YNFKEQ. The CDR3 sequence is CASSYRTGAGYTF. The DNA of the CDR3 is TGTGCCAGCAGCTACAGGACAGGGGCTGGCTACACCTTC.

CDR3 in amino acids: CASSLGGTSGRGMQYF. The CDR3 nucleotides are TGTGCCAGCAGCTTAGGGGGGACTAGCGGGAGGGGGATGCAGTATTTT. The V and J genes are TRBV5-4 and TRBJ2-3, with 16 bases aligning to TRBD2. J was trimmed by 11 bases and V by 2 bases; bases with no gene match: 8. The CDR3 runs 16 residues. Germline V gene lookup returns CDR1 SGHNT and CDR2 YYREEE (reference sequence).

This chain uses TRBV28 with TRBJ1-1, with a weak D call TRBD1 (5 bases). The CDR3 spans 14 residues. Germline values: CDR1 MDHEN, CDR2 SYDVKM. V was pared by 3 bases and J by 1 base, with 9 bases between. This CDR3 is CASSFQGGNTEAFF. CDR3 coding DNA: TGTGCCAGCAGTTTCCAGGGCGGGAACACTGAAGCTTTCTTT.

J is TRBJ1-5 and V is TRBV18; TRBD1 agrees at 10 bases. Germline assignment: CDR1 KGHSH and CDR2 LQKENI. V lost 1 base and J lost 6; bases outside the gene matches: 3. This CDR3 spans 15 amino acids. DNA for the CDR3: TGTGCCAGCTCACCACGACAGGGGGCGGTTCAGCCCCAGCATTTT. Translated, it gives CASSPRQGAVQPQHF.

The chain couples TRBV7-8 to TRBJ1-3, with D perhaps TRBD1 (6 bases). This CDR3 region has 15 residues. The V and J ends lost 8 bases and 2 bases respectively, with 16 bases between them. The V gene's germline CDR1 is SGHVS and CDR2 FQNEAQ. CDR3 DNA: TGTGCCAGCTCCCCACTCGGGGGGCCTGGAAACACCATATATTTT. Protein sequence: CASSPLGGPGNTIYF.

This clone was picked up a small number of times. The chain joins TRBV18 to TRBJ1-3; TRBD1 is a possible D gene (6 bases). This CDR3 has 16 amino acids. Germline V CDR1 and CDR2: KGHSH, LQKENI. Trimming stripped 5 bases from V and 0 bases from J, with 14 bases between. CDR3 residues: CASSSEQGSSGNTIYF. The CDR3 DNA sequence: TGTGCCAGCTCATCAGAACAGGGCTCCTCTGGAAACACCATATATTTT. Based on the CDR3 plus reference TRBV18 and TRBJ1-3, the full variable domain is NAGVMQNPRHLVRRRGQEARLRCSPMKGHSHVYWYRQLPEEGLKFMVYLQKENIIDESGMPKERFSAEFPKEGPSILRIQQVVRGDSAAYFCASSSEQGSSGNTIYFGEGSWLTVV.

This chain connects TRBV29-1 to TRBJ1-2; 10 bases align to TRBD1. Trimming cost V 6 bases and J 8 bases; bases outside gene matches: 6. The CDR3 contains 12 residues. The V gene's germline CDR1 is SQVTM and CDR2 ANQGSEA. The CDR3 reads CSVGQGERGYTF. Written as DNA, the CDR3 is TGCAGCGTCGGACAGGGGGAGAGGGGCTACACCTTC.

V and J are TRBV19 and TRBJ2-1; D gene uncertain. This CDR3 is 13 amino acids long. Germline-derived CDR1 and CDR2 are LNHDA and SQIVND (reference sequence). Trimming shortened V by 4 bases and J by 5 bases, and 9 bases separated the two germline ends. In DNA, the CDR3 is TGTGCCAGTAGTAATCGTTTAAACAATGAGCAGTTCTTC. Translation: CASSNRLNNEQFF.

This clone has ten or more counts. V usage is TRBV4-1 and J usage is TRBJ2-3, with 7 bases that match TRBD1. The CDR3 runs 16 residues. Trimming took 1 base from V and 1 from J; bases not matched to a gene: 5. Germline values: CDR1 MGHRA, CDR2 YSYEKL. The CDR3 nucleotides read TGCGCCAGCAGCCAAGGGTCGACAGGGCGCACAGATACGCAGTATTTT. Translated, it gives CASSQGSTGRTDTQYF.

J is TRBJ1-2 and V is TRBV5-5; 12 positions agree with TRBD1. V trimming: 5 bases; J trimming: 6 bases; junction bases outside the gene matches: 11. The CDR3 runs 16 residues. The germline gives CDR1 SGHKS, CDR2 YYEKEE (reference sequence). The chain's CDR3 is CASRWDRGLLMDGYTF. CDR3 nucleotides: TGTGCCAGCAGATGGGACAGGGGGCTCCTCATGGATGGCTACACCTTC.

This clone has just one count. This chain uses TRBV2 with TRBJ2-1, with D tentatively TRBD2 (5 bases). The CDR3 contains 13 residues. The V and J ends lost 1 base and 10 bases respectively, with 11 bases between them. Germline loops: CDR1 SNHLY, CDR2 FYNNEI. The CDR3 here is CASSEVTRREQFF. The CDR3 region has the DNA TGTGCCAGCAGTGAAGTCACACGGAGGGAGCAGTTCTTC.

The CDR3 sequence is CASSTRTESNYGYTF. The DNA for the CDR3 is TGCGCCAGCAGCACCCGGACAGAATCTAACTATGGCTACACCTTC. The chain combines TRBV4-1 with TRBJ1-2, with D perhaps matching TRBD1 (6 bases). Germline CDR1 reads MGHRA; CDR2 reads YSYEKL. Trimming cost V 5 bases and J 0 bases, with 13 bases left between them. The CDR3 length is 15 residues.

This chain links TRBV19 with TRBJ1-5; tentative D call: TRBD1 (6 bases). This CDR3 is built from 15 residues. V was shortened by 6 bases and J by 4 bases, with 16 bases between the two germline ends. Germline V gene data show CDR1 as LNHDA and CDR2 as SQIVND (reference sequence). The CDR3 loop is CASSNRQVGNQPQHF. CDR3 bases: TGTGCCAGTAGCAACAGACAGGTGGGGAATCAGCCCCAGCATTTT.